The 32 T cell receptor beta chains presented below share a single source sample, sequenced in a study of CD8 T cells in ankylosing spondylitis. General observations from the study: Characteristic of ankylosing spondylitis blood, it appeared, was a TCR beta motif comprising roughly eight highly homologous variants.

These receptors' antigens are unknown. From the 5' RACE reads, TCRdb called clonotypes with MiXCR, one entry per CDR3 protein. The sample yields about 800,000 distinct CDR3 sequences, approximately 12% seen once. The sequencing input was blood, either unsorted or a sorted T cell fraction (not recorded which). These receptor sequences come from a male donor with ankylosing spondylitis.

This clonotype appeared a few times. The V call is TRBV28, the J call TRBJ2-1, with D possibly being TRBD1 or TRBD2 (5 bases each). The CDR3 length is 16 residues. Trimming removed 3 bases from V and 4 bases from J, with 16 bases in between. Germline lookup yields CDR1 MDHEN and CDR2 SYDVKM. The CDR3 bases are TGTGCCAGCAGTTTCGCCAGTGGGACGTCGTACAATGAGCAGTTCTTC. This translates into CASSFASGTSYNEQFF.

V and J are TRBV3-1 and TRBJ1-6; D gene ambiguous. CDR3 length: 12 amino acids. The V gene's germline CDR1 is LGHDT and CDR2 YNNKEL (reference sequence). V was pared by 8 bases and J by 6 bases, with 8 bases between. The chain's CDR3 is CASGFGNSPLHF. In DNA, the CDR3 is TGTGCCAGCGGGTTCGGTAATTCACCCCTCCACTTT.

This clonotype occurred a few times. The CDR3 bases are TGCGCCAGCAGTGAGTTCGGCGGGAGTACCTACAATGAGCAGTTCTTC. Its translation: CASSEFGGSTYNEQFF. The J gene is TRBJ2-1, the V gene TRBV10-1; 7 positions match TRBD2. CDR1 and CDR2 from the germline V gene are WNHNN and SYGVQD (reference sequence). CDR3 length: 16 residues. V was pared by 1 base and J by 2 bases, with 5 bases of the junction left unmatched.

CDR3 coding DNA: TGTGCCAGCTCACCAACCCAGGGTCTCGATTCACCCCTCCACTTT. It translates to CASSPTQGLDSPLHF. V usage is TRBV18 and J usage is TRBJ1-6; the D gene is possibly TRBD1 (5 bases). In germline, CDR1 is KGHSH, CDR2 LQKENI. The CDR3 loop spans 15 amino acids. Trimming pared 2 bases from V and 8 bases from J, leaving 13 bases between.

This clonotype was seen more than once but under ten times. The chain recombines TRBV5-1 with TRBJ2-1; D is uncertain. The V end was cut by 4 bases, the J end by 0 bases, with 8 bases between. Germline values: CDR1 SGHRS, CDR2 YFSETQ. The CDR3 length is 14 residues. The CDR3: CASSGYSSYNEQFF. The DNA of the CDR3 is TGCGCCAGCAGCGGTTATAGCTCCTACAATGAGCAGTTCTTC.

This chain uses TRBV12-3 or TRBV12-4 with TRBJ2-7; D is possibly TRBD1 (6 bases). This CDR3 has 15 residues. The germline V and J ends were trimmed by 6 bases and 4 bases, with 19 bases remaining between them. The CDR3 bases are TGTGCCAGCAGCCCGACCGGGACACTGACTTACGAGCAGTACTTC. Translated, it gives CASSPTGTLTYEQYF.

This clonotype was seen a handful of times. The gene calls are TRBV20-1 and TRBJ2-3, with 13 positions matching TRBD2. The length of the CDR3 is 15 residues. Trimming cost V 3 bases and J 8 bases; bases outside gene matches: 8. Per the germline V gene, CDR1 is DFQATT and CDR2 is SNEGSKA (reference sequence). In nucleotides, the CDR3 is TGCAGTGCTAGCACTAGCGGGGGGGCCTGGGTTACGCAGTATTTT. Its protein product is CSASTSGGAWVTQYF.

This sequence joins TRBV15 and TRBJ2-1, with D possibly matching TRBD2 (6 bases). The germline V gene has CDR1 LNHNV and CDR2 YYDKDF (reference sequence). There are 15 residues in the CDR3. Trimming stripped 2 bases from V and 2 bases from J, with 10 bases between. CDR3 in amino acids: CATSRIRGTYNEQFF. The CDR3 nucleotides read TGTGCCACCAGCAGAATCCGGGGGACCTACAATGAGCAGTTCTTC.

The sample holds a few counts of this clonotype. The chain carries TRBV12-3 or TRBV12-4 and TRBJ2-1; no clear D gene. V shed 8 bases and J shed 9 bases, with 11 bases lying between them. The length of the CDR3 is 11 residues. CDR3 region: CASAYVVEQFF. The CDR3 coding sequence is TGTGCCAGCGCCTATGTGGTTGAGCAGTTCTTC.

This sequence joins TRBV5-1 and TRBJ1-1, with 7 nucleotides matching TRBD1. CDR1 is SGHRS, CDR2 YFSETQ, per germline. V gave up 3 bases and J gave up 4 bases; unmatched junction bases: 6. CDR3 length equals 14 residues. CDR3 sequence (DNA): TGCGCCAGCAGCTGGGGGAGACAGGGCACTGAAGCTTTCTTT. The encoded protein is CASSWGRQGTEAFF.

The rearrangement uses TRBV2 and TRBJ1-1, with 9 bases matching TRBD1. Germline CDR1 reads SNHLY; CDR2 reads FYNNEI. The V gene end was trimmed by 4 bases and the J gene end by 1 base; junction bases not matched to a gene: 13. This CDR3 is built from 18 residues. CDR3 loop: CASSGYTRDRVRNTEAFF. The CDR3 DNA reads TGTGCCAGCAGTGGATACACCCGGGACAGGGTGAGGAACACTGAAGCTTTCTTT.

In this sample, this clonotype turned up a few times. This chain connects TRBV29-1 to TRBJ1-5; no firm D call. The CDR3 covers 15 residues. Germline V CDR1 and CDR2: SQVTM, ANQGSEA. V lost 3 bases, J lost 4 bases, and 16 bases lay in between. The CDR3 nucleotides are TGCAGCGTTGACATACGGGCCTCGGGAAATCAGCCCCAGCATTTT. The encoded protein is CSVDIRASGNQPQHF.

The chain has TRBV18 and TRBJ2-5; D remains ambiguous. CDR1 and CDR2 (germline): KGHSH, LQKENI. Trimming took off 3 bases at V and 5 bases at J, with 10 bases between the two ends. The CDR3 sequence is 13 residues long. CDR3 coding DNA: TGTGCCAGCTCACCGACGCCTACTGAGACCCAGTACTTC. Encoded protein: CASSPTPTETQYF.

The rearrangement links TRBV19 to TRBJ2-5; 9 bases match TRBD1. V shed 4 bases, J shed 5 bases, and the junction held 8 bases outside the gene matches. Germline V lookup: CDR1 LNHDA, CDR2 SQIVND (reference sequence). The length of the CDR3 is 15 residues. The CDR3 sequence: CASSRNRGRRETQYF. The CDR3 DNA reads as TGTGCCAGTAGTAGAAACAGGGGGCGCAGGGAGACCCAGTACTTC.

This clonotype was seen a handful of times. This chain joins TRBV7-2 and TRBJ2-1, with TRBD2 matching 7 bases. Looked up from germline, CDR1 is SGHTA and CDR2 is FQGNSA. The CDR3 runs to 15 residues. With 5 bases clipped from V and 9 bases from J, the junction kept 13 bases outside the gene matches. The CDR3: CASSPSSGQYGEQFF. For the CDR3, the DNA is TGTGCCAGCAGCCCTTCTAGCGGCCAGTATGGTGAGCAGTTCTTC.

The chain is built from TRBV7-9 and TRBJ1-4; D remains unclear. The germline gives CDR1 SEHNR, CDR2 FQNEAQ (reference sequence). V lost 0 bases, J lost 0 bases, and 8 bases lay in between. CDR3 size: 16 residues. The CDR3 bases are TGTGCCAGCAGCTTAGCTCGGGTATCAACTAATGAAAAACTGTTTTTT. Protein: CASSLARVSTNEKLFF.

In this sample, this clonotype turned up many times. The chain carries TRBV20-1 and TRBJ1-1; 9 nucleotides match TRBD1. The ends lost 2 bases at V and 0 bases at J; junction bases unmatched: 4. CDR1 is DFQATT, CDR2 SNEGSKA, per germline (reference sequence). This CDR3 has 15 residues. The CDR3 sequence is CSARTGTGLNTEAFF. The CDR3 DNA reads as TGCAGTGCTAGAACCGGGACAGGGTTGAACACTGAAGCTTTCTTT.

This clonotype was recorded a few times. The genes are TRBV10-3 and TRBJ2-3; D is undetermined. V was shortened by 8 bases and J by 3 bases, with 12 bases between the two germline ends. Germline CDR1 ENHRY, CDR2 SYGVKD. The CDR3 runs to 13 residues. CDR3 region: CAIDGVGTDTQYF. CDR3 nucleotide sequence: TGTGCCATCGATGGGGTAGGGACAGATACGCAGTATTTT.

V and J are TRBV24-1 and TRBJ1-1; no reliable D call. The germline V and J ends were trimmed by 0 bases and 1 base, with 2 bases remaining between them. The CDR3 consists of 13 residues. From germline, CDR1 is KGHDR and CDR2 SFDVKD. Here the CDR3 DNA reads TGTGCCACCAGTGATTTGACGAACACTGAAGCTTTCTTT. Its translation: CATSDLTNTEAFF.

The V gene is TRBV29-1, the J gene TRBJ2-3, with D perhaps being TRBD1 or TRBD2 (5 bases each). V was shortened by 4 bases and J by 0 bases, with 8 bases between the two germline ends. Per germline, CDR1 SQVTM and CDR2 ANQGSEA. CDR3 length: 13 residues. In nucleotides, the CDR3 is TGCAGCGTTGGGGGACCTAGCACAGATACGCAGTATTTT. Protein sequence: CSVGGPSTDTQYF.

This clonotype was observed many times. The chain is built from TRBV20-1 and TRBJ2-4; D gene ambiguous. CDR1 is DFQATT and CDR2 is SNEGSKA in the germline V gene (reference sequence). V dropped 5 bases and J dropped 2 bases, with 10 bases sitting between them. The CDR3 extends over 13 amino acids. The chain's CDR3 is CSAFGGSKNIQYF. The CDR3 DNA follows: TGCAGTGCTTTTGGTGGATCCAAAAACATTCAGTACTTC.

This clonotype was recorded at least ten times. CDR3 region: CASSPRGVGGETQYF. DNA for the CDR3: TGTGCCAGCAGCCCCCGGGGAGTGGGAGGAGAGACCCAGTACTTC. The chain links TRBV3-1 to TRBJ2-5; D is possibly TRBD2 (6 bases). This CDR3 is 15 amino acids long. V dropped 4 bases and J dropped 4 bases, with 16 bases sitting between them. The V gene's germline CDR1 is LGHDT and CDR2 YNNKEL (reference sequence).

The CDR3: CASSPDSDNYEQYF. The CDR3 nucleotides are TGTGCCAGCTCACCAGACAGTGACAACTACGAGCAGTACTTC. The chain combines TRBV18 with TRBJ2-7, with D maybe TRBD1 (5 bases). The CDR3 loop spans 14 amino acids. V lost 2 bases and J 3 bases, leaving 11 bases between the germline ends. The germline V gene has CDR1 KGHSH and CDR2 LQKENI.

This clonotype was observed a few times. DNA for the CDR3: TGTGCCATCAGTGACACCCCCGGGGAGCTGTTTTTT. Protein sequence: CAISDTPGELFF. The chain carries TRBV10-3 and TRBJ2-2; D is uncertain. The V gene's germline CDR1 is ENHRY and CDR2 SYGVKD. CDR3 length equals 12 residues. Trimming removed 3 bases from V and 6 bases from J, with 5 bases in between.

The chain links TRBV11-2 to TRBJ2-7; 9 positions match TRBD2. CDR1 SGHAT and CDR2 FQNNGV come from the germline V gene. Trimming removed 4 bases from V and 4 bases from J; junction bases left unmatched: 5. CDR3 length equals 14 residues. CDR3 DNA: TGTGCCAGCAGCTCCGCTAGCGGGAATTACGAGCAGTACTTC. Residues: CASSSASGNYEQYF.

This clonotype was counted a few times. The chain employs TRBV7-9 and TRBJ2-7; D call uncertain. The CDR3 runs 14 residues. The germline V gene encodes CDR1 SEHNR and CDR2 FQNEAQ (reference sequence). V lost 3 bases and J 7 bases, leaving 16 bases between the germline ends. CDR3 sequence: CASSFEVGKWEQYF. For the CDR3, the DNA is TGTGCCAGCAGCTTCGAGGTAGGGAAATGGGAGCAGTACTTC.

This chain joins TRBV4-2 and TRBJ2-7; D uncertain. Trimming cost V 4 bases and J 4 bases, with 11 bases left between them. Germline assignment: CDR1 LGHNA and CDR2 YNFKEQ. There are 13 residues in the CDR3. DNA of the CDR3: TGTGCCAGCAGCCGGAAGTCCCCGTACGAGCAGTACTTC. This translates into CASSRKSPYEQYF.

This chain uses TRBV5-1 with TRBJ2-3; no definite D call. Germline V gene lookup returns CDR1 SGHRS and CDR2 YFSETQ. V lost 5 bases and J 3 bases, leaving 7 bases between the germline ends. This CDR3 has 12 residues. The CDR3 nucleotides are TGCGCCAGCAGATTACCAACAGATACGCAGTATTTT. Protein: CASRLPTDTQYF.

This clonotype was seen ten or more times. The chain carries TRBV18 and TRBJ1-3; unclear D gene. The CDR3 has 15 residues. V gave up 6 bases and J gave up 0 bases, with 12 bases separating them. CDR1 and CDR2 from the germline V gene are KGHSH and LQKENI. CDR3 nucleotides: TGTGCCAGCTCCCTTACCCGGGACTCTGGAAACACCATATATTTT. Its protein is CASSLTRDSGNTIYF.

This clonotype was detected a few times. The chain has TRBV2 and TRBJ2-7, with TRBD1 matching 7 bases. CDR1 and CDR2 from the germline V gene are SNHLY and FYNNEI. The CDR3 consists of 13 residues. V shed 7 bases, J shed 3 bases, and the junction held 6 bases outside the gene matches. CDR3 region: CASIGQAIYEQYF. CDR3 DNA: TGTGCCAGCATAGGACAGGCGATCTACGAGCAGTACTTC.

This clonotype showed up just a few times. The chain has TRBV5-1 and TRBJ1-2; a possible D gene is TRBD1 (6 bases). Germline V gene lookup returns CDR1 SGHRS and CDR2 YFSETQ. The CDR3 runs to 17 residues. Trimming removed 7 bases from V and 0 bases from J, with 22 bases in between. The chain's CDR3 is CASLPGHHLRANYGYTF. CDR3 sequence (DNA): TGCGCCAGCCTCCCGGGACATCACCTCAGAGCTAACTATGGCTACACCTTC.

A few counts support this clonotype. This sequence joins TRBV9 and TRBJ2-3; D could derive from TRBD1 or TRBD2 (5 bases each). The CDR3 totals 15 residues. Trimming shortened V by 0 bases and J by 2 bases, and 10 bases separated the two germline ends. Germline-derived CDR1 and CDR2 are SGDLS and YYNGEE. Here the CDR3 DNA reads TGTGCCAGCAGCGTAGTTCCGGGGCCCACAGATACGCAGTATTTT. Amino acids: CASSVVPGPTDTQYF.